This T cell receptor beta chain was documented in a study of cytomegalovirus exposure and HLA in healthy donors. The overall study: Membership in the Caucasian-associated ancestry cluster was found for 81% of a few hundred genotyped donors.

Study outcomes and limitations: Among TCR beta chains, those listed as cytomegalovirus-associated numbered approximately 150.

CDR3 length: 14 amino acids. The germline V gene encodes CDR1 SEHNR and CDR2 FQNEAQ (reference sequence). With regard to this clone: Its cognate antigen is unknown. One junction end does not reproduce the germline sequence, and a read error may be involved.

The PCR made use of 60 Vbeta and 13 Jbeta primers. The method was immunoSEQ multiplex PCR; TCRdb's version includes in-frame clones alone and lacks a portion of them. The sample contains some 160,000 clones, more than 80% of which appear only once. Sequencing was performed on PBMCs. This clonotype was obtained from a woman in her thirties or forties in good health and CMV-seropositive. This rearrangement joins TRBV7-9 to TRBJ1-5; D unresolved. CDR3 protein: CSSSLAGGNQPQHF. In DNA form, the CDR3 reads TGTTCCAGCAGCTTAGCTGGAGGCAATCAGCCCCAGCATTTT.